This T cell receptor (beta chain) was captured by sequencing in a study of early T cells in non-severe SARS-CoV-2 infection. MiXCR, run by TCRdb on the 5' RACE reads, gives a single entry per CDR3 protein. The sample includes tens of thousands of distinct CDR3 sequences, approximately 5.2% of them seen just once. The ends lost 3 bases at V and 7 bases at J; junction bases unmatched: 8. The CDR3 length is 15 residues. Per the germline V gene, CDR1 is KGHSH and CDR2 is LQKENI. Sequenced input: whole blood. The sequence derives from an adult who was a healthcare worker with PCR-confirmed SARS-CoV-2 infection or an uninfected control (not recorded which). The V and J genes are TRBV18 and TRBJ2-1; 8 bases agree with TRBD1. The CDR3 is CASSPRTGSKNEQFF. For the CDR3, the DNA is TGTGCCAGCTCACCGAGGACAGGGTCGAAGAATGAGCAGTTCTTC.